The 16 T cell receptor beta chains presented below share a single source sample, sequenced in a study of shared clonotypes between healthy human individuals. Some clones are missing from TCRdb's copy, which holds only in-frame ones; the method was immunoSEQ multiplex PCR. The data contain roughly 700,000 clones, around 67% of them seen just once; the ten biggest clones take up around 1.6%. Input material: memory CD4+ T cells sorted from blood. Subset here: CD45RA-negative fraction. The receptors here all came from a woman aged 25 to 39 in good health.

The rearrangement uses TRBV18 and TRBJ1-3; the D gene is possibly TRBD1 (5 bases). The CDR3 loop spans 13 amino acids. From germline, CDR1 is KGHSH and CDR2 LQKENI. Trimming shortened V by 6 bases and J by 7 bases, and 13 bases separated the two germline ends. The CDR3 sequence: CASSQGWGNTIYF. The CDR3 region has the DNA TGTGCCAGCTCGCAGGGCTGGGGGAACACCATATATTTT.

This clone was observed a few times. The chain links TRBV19 to TRBJ2-7, with D perhaps matching TRBD2 (7 bases). The CDR3 is made up of 12 amino acids. V was shortened by 8 bases and J by 7 bases, with 15 bases between the two germline ends. Germline CDR1 and CDR2: LNHDA and SQIVND (reference sequence). CDR3 amino acids: CASEGGLQEQYF. Written as DNA, the CDR3 is TGTGCCAGTGAGGGGGGGTTACAGGAGCAGTACTTC.

The V and J genes are TRBV19 and TRBJ2-3, with D perhaps matching TRBD2 (6 bases). Germline CDR1 and CDR2: LNHDA and SQIVND (reference sequence). The CDR3 sequence is 15 residues long. Trimming removed 7 bases at V and 4 bases at J, with 18 bases between. The CDR3 DNA reads TGTGCCAGTACCCCCGACGGGAGAGGTTCAGATACGCAGTATTTT. Protein sequence: CASTPDGRGSDTQYF.

This clone came up many times. This chain joins TRBV29-1 and TRBJ2-7, with 7 bases identical to TRBD2. The CDR3 loop spans 14 amino acids. Germline assignment: CDR1 SQVTM and CDR2 ANQGSEA. The ends lost 3 bases at V and 7 bases at J; junction bases unmatched: 12. CDR3 sequence: CSVEVHRGEGEQYF. The CDR3 DNA sequence: TGCAGCGTTGAGGTCCACCGGGGGGAGGGGGAGCAGTACTTC.

This clone was recorded at least ten times. The rearrangement uses TRBV9 and TRBJ2-7, with 8 bases aligning to TRBD2. With V trimmed by 0 bases and J by 0 bases, 2 bases remained unmatched. Germline CDR1 and CDR2: SGDLS and YYNGEE. CDR3 length equals 15 residues. Here the CDR3 reads CASSVDGTSSYEQYF. CDR3 DNA sequence: TGTGCCAGCAGCGTAGATGGGACTAGCTCCTACGAGCAGTACTTC.

This chain uses TRBV5-4 with TRBJ2-1, with 7 bases lining up with TRBD2. CDR3 length: 16 amino acids. Losses at the gene ends were 5 bases for V and 2 bases for J; bases not matched to a gene: 10. Germline V gives CDR1 SGHNT, CDR2 YYREEE (reference sequence). The CDR3 sequence is CASSLGAGNAYNEQFF. CDR3 nucleotides: TGTGCCAGCAGTCTGGGAGCGGGAAACGCCTACAATGAGCAGTTCTTC.

V gene TRBV6-1 combines with J gene TRBJ2-7; unclear D gene. V was clipped by 7 bases and J by 0 bases, with 7 bases between them. Germline V gene data show CDR1 as MNHNS and CDR2 as SASEGT. CDR3 size: 12 residues. CDR3 sequence reads: CASTRSSYEQYF. Written as DNA, the CDR3 is TGTGCCAGCACGCGTAGCTCCTACGAGCAGTACTTC.

Points on this clone: This same CDR3 is encoded by further DNA sequences in the sample. The J gene is TRBJ1-1, the V gene TRBV18, with unresolved D. CDR3 size: 14 residues. CDR1 KGHSH and CDR2 LQKENI come from the germline V gene. The V end lost 4 bases, the J end lost 1 base, and 10 bases lay between the germline ends. CDR3: CASSRAQRNTEAFF. Here the CDR3 DNA reads TGTGCCAGCTCACGCGCGCAGAGGAACACTGAAGCTTTCTTT.

The V and J genes are TRBV15 and TRBJ2-3, with D unresolved. This CDR3 comprises 15 residues. CDR1 is LNHNV and CDR2 is YYDKDF in the germline V gene (reference sequence). The germline V and J ends were trimmed by 1 base and 0 bases, with 8 bases remaining between them. CDR3 nucleotide sequence: TGTGCCACCAGCAGAGTCAGTTCTAGCACAGATACGCAGTATTTT. It translates to CATSRVSSSTDTQYF.

The J gene is TRBJ2-7, the V gene TRBV5-5; D gene uncertain. Germline V gene lookup returns CDR1 SGHKS and CDR2 YYEKEE (reference sequence). V lost 2 bases and J 7 bases, leaving 13 bases between the germline ends. The CDR3 sequence is 13 residues long. The CDR3 region has the DNA TGTGCCAGCAGCTTCGGCAGTCGAGGTGAGCAGTACTTC. Translation: CASSFGSRGEQYF.

This sequence joins TRBV6-1 and TRBJ2-5; a weak D match, TRBD2 (6 bases). Trimming shortened V by 4 bases and J by 1 base, and 13 bases separated the two germline ends. The CDR3 consists of 15 residues. CDR1 and CDR2 (germline): MNHNS, SASEGT. CDR3 nucleotides: TGTGCCAGCAGTGTCCGGGGGAGAACCCAAGAGACCCAGTACTTC. Residues: CASSVRGRTQETQYF.

This chain links TRBV30 with TRBJ2-5, with D uncertain. Trimming cost V 0 bases and J 2 bases, with 7 bases left between them. Germline loops: CDR1 GTSNPN, CDR2 SVGIG (reference sequence). This CDR3 has 13 amino acids. The CDR3 sequence: CAWSVEWQETQYF. The CDR3, as DNA: TGTGCCTGGAGTGTAGAGTGGCAAGAGACCCAGTACTTC.

This chain links TRBV4-1 with TRBJ2-3; D unclear. V was shortened by 2 bases and J by 7 bases, with 10 bases between the two germline ends. CDR3 length: 13 residues. The germline V gene encodes CDR1 MGHRA and CDR2 YSYEKL. The CDR3 sequence: CASSQTVRNTQYF. For the CDR3, the DNA is TGCGCCAGCAGCCAAACCGTAAGGAATACGCAGTATTTT.

The chain recombines TRBV9 with TRBJ2-1; 7 nucleotides line up with TRBD2. V lost 3 bases to trimming and J lost 8 bases; unmatched junction nucleotides: 8. CDR1 and CDR2 from the germline V gene are SGDLS and YYNGEE. This CDR3 region has 14 residues. The CDR3 sequence is CASSASGTIDEQFF. The DNA for the CDR3 is TGTGCCAGCAGCGCATCCGGGACTATCGATGAGCAGTTCTTC. Complete variable domain (other parts from reference TRBV9 and TRBJ2-1): DSGVTQTPKHLITATGQRVTLRCSPRSGDLSVYWYQQSLDQGLQFLIQYYNGEERAKGNILERFSAQQFPDLHSELNLSSLELGDSALYFCASSASGTIDEQFFGPGTRLTVL.

The rearrangement joins TRBV6-1 to TRBJ2-2; D not certain. Trimming took 8 bases from V and 0 from J, leaving 7 bases between them. Germline V gene lookup returns CDR1 MNHNS and CDR2 SASEGT. The CDR3 runs to 13 residues. CDR3 in DNA: TGTGCCAGCGGTCGGGCGAACACCGGGGAGCTGTTTTTT. Its protein product is CASGRANTGELFF.

V is TRBV28 and J is TRBJ2-2, with D tentatively TRBD1 (6 bases). The V gene's germline CDR1 is MDHEN and CDR2 SYDVKM. Trimming removed 6 bases from V and 5 bases from J, with 10 bases in between. The CDR3 totals 13 residues. The CDR3 loop is CASRRQATGELFF. The CDR3 bases are TGTGCCAGCAGGAGACAGGCGACCGGGGAGCTGTTTTTT. The variable domain in full, completed from reference TRBV28 and TRBJ2-2, reads DVKVTQSSRYLVKRTGEKVFLECVQDMDHENMFWYRQDPGLGLRLIYFSYDVKMKEKGDIPEGYSVSREKKERFSLILESASTNQTSMYLCASRRQATGELFFGEGSRLTVL.